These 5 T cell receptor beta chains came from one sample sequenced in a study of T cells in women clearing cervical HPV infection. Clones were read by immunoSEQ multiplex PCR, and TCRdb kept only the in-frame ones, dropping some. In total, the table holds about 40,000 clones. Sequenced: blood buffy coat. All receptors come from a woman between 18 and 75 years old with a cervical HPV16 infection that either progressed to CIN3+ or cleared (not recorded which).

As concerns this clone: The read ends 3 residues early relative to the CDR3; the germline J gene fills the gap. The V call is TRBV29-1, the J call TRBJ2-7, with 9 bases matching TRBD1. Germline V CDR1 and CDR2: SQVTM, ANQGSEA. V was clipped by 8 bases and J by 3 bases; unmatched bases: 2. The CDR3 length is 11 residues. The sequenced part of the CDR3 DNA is TGCAGCACGGGACAGGGCTACGAG. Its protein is CSTGQGYE. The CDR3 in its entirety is CSTGQGYEQYF.

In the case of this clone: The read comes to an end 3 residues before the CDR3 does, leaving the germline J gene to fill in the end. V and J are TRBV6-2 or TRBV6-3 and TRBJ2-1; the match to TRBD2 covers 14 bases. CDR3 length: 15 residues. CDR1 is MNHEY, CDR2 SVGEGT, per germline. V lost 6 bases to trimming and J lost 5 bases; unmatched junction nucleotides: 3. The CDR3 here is CASRAGLAGDNEQFF. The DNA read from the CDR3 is TGTGCCAGCAGGGCGGGACTAGCGGGGGACAATGAG.

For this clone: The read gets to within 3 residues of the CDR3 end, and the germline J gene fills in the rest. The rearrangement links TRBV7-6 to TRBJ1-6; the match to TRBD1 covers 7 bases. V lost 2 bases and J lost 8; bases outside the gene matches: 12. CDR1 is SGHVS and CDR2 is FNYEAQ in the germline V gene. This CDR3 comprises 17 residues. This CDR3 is CASSLSVRGRKDSPLHF. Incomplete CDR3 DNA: TGTGCCAGCAGCTTATCTGTGAGGGGGCGGAAGGATTCACCC. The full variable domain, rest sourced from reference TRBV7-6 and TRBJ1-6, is GAGVSQSPRYKVTKRGQDVALRCDPISGHVSLYWYRQALGQGPEFLTYFNYEAQQDKSGLPNDRFSAERPEGSISTLTIQRTEQRDSAMYRCASSLSVRGRKDSPLHFGNGTRLTVT.

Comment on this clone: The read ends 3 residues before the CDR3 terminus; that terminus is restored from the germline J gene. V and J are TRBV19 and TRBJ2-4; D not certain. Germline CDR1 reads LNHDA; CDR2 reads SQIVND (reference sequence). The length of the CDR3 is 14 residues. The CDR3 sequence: CASSIGNVGYGQYF. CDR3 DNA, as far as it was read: TGTGCCAGTAGTATAGGGAACGTGGGCTATGGT.

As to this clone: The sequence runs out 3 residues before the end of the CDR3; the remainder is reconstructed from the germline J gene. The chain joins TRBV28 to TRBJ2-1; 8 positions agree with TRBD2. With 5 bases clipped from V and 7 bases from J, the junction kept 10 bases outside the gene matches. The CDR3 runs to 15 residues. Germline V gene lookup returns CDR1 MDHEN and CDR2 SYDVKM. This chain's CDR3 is CASSLGTRIVNEQFF. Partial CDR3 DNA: TGTGCCAGCAGTCTCGGGACTAGGATTGTTAATGAG.